This T cell receptor beta chain was found in a study of shared clonotypes between healthy human individuals. The study's findings and limits: Since donors were few, the genetic and exposure-history diversity represented was limited.

Remarks on this clone: As yet, its antigen is unknown.

Healthy HIV-negative adults with no recent acute infections or vaccinations were recruited as donors. Germline V gene sequence: CDR1 GTSNPN, CDR2 SVGIG (reference sequence). The CDR3 consists of 14 residues. Trimming removed 5 bases from V and 0 bases from J, with 11 bases in between. It was on ten immunoSEQ deep assay plates that unsorted PBMC DNA was sequenced. In the authors' workflow: Owing to the provision of junction-only sequences devoid of quality scores by immunoSEQ, filtering differed. TCRdb's table, derived via immunoSEQ multiplex PCR, lists solely in-frame clones and lacks some. Clonal size and the V and J genes are those of that table, whereas D and trimming came from the DNA. Among roughly 490,000 clones listed, about 80% were seen once.

The TCR sequence derives from a middle-aged woman in good health. Some clones in this sample may be carry-over from other donors' samples. The sequenced sample was PBMCs. This rearrangement joins TRBV30 to TRBJ1-3; D gene unclear. The CDR3 nucleotides read TGTGCCTGGGCGAGGGTCGGCTCTGGAAACACCATATATTTT. Amino acids: CAWARVGSGNTIYF.